One TCR beta chain is described in this entry. The CDR3 has 14 residues. Germline V gene data show CDR1 as MNHEY and CDR2 as SVGAGI. Repertoires were generated with immunoSEQ multiplex PCR, while TCRdb's copy carries only in-frame clones and drops some. The sample carries 15,000 to 20,000 clones, 70% recorded once. Treatment in this sample: randomized to nivolumab then ipilimumab (arm A) or the reverse (arm B). Patients had received no earlier DNA-damaging chemotherapy. From thawed PBMCs, live CD3+CD8+ cells negative for CD19 and CD56 were sorted. The data derive from a study of sequential checkpoint blockade in melanoma. Overall study context: First-line arms were nivolumab then ipilimumab, or the reverse, randomized 1:1. Both treatment sequences were followed by maintenance nivolumab.

V and J are TRBV6-5 and TRBJ2-5; 9 positions agree with TRBD1. With the DNA end fitting TRBJ2-7 better, the J assignment may be wrong. The sequence came from a human donor with melanoma. The material was CD8+ T cells sorted from blood (inferred from file names), obtained from a patient given nivolumab and ipilimumab in sequence. The chain's CDR3 is CASSRGQGTYEQYF. CDR3 DNA sequence: TGTGCCAGCAGCCGGGGACAGGGTACCTACGAGCAGTACTTC.